The present T cell receptor (beta chain) was sequenced within a study of cytotoxic CD8 clonotypes in ibrutinib-treated CLL. This CDR3 has 13 residues. The ends lost 5 bases at V and 6 bases at J; junction bases unmatched: 6. From germline, CDR1 is MNHNY and CDR2 SVGAGI (reference sequence). TCR beta libraries used about 2 micrograms of genomic DNA from cryopreserved PBMCs. Study-wide results and limits: Ibrutinib response saw clonality rise, and progression saw it return toward baseline. Sampling time points were not equivalent between sustained-remission and progressing patients. Baseline clonality exceeded age-matched healthy donors and tracked circulating CD8+ T-cell counts.

Worth noting for this clone: Its antigen is still unknown.

Data came from immunoSEQ multiplex PCR; TCRdb stores just in-frame clones and leaves some out. Of some 120,000 clones listed, around 80% are singletons. The material sequenced was PBMCs, taken after 24 months of ibrutinib treatment. V usage is TRBV6-6 and J usage is TRBJ1-2, with 7 nucleotides matching TRBD1. The clonotype was recovered from a human donor with chronic lymphocytic leukemia. The chain's CDR3 is CASSPKTGNGYTF. The DNA of the CDR3 is TGTGCCAGCAGTCCAAAGACAGGGAATGGCTACACCTTC.